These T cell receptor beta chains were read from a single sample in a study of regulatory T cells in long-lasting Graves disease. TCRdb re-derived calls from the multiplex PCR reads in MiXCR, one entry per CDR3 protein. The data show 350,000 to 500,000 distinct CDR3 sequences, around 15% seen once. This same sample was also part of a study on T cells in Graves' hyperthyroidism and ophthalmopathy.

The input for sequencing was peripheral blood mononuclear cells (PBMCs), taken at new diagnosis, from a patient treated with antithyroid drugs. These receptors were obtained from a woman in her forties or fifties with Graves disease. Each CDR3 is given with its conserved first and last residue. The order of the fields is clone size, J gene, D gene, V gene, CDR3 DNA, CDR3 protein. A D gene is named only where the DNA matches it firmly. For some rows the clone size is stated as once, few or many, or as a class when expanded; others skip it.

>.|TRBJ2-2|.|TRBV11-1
TGTGCCAGCAGCTTAGGTGCAGGGGCGCCGAACACCGGGGAGCCGTTTTTT
CASSLGAGAPNTGEPFF
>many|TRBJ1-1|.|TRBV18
TGTGCCAGCTCACCGGATACAGGATGGTGGGCCAACACTGAAGCTTTCTTT
CASSPDTGWWANTEAFF
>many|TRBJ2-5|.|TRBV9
TGTGCCAGCAGCGTAGAGTGGCCCACGGAGACCCAGTACTTC
CASSVEWPTETQYF
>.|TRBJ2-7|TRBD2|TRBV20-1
TGCAGTGCTGGGACTAGGTTGGGCTACGAGCAGTACTTC
CSAGTRLGYEQYF
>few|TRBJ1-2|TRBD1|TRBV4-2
TGTGCCAGCAGCCAAGATCGTGAGACAGGGGTTTTTCTTAACTATGGCTACACCTTC
CASSQDRETGVFLNYGYTF
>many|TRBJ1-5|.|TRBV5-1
TGCGCCAGCAGCTTGAATGGGGCCGGGAATCAGCCCCAGCATTTT
CASSLNGAGNQPQHF
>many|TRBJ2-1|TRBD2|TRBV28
TGTGCCAGCAGTTTTAACACCGGGACTAGCGGGGGGGAGTTC
CASSFNTGTSGGEF
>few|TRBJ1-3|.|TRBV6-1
TGTGCCAGCAGACGGACCGAAGTCTCTGGAAACACCATATATTTT
CASRRTEVSGNTIYF
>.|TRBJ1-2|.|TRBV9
TGTGCCAGCAGCGCTTCAAGATCGGGACATAGATTATATGGCTACACCTTC
CASSASRSGHRLYGYTF
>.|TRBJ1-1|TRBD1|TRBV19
TGTGCCAGTAGTGCTTACCGGGACAGTATGAACACTGAAGCTTTCTTT
CASSAYRDSMNTEAFF
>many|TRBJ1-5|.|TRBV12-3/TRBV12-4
TGTGCCAGCAGTTTAGCGCTAGGGGATCAGCCCCAGCATTTT
CASSLALGDQPQHF